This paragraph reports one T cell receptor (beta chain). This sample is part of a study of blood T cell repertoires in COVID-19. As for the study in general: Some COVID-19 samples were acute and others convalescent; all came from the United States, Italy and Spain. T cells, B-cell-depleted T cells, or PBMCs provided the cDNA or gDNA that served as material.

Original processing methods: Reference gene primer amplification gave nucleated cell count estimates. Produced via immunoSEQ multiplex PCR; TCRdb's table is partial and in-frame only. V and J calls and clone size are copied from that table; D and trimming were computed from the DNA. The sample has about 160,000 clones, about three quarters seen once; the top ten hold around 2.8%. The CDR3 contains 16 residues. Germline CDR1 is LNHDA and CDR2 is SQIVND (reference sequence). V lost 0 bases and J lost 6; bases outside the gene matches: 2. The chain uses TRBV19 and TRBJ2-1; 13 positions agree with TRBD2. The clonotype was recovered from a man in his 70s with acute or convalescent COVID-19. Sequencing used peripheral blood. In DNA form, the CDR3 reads TGTGCCAGTAGTATAGATGGGACTAGCGGGACCAATGAGCAGTTCTTC. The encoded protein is CASSIDGTSGTNEQFF.